This TCR beta chain was profiled in a study of T cells after yellow fever vaccination. The study's findings and limits: It was the secondary response that reached its peak faster, day 5 versus 15, but it was weaker.

As TCR cDNA was made by 5'RACE template switching, a universal primer site and UMIs were added. TCRdb re-called the 5' RACE reads through MiXCR, storing one row per CDR3 protein. The table shows 450,000 to 600,000 distinct CDR3 sequences, with around an eighth occurring only once. About this clonotype itself: The antigen is undetermined.

CDR3 size: 14 residues. Germline CDR1 is KGHSH and CDR2 is LQKENI. Deletions cut 3 bases from V and 2 bases from J, with 10 bases between. This chain connects TRBV18 to TRBJ1-1; no clear D gene. The sample in question was PBMCs, obtained on the day of the yellow fever booster vaccination. The TCR sequence derives from a man in his thirties or forties who received the YFV17D yellow fever vaccine. The CDR3 nucleotides read TGTGCCAGCTCACCGGTTTTATTTAACACTGAAGCTTTCTTT. The encoded protein is CASSPVLFNTEAFF.